Many counts were recorded for the clone carrying this T cell receptor (beta chain). Its antigen is not known. The data derive from a study of T-cell memory formation after mild COVID-19. Study-level results: Pre-infection memory already had some responding clones, implying cross-reactive memory joined. While clones contracting from day 15 to 85 were balanced between CD4 and CD8, later expanders leaned CD4+.

CDR3 size: 15 residues. Germline loops: CDR1 LGHDT, CDR2 YNNKEL (reference sequence). Trimming took 10 bases from V and 0 from J, leaving 15 bases between them. TCRdb analysed the 5' RACE reads with MiXCR anew, one entry per CDR3 protein. The repertoire has tens of thousands of distinct CDR3 sequences, less than 15% of them found once; the top ten carry 13% to 15%. The V call is TRBV3-1, the J call TRBJ2-2; unclear D gene. Sample: PBMCs or a T cell subset sorted from them (not recorded which). The receptor's source is an adult woman who had mild COVID-19 (a few samples of this study predate the infection). Cell type and time point are not known. The CDR3 DNA sequence: TGTGCCACCACACCAGCGAGTACGAACACCGGGGAGCTGTTTTTT. Protein: CATTPASTNTGELFF.